This T cell receptor beta chain comes out of a study of cytomegalovirus exposure and HLA in healthy donors. Study observations and caveats: Accurate HLA-A and HLA-B prediction from TCR beta sequences was reported for most subjects.

Trimming took 5 bases from V and 2 from J; bases not matched to a gene: 4. CDR1 SGHTA and CDR2 FQGNSA come from the germline V gene. The CDR3 runs to 14 residues. Of note for this clone: The antigen is unknown.

The PCR ran on 60 Vbeta and 13 Jbeta primers. Assay: immunoSEQ multiplex PCR; the TCRdb copy retains only in-frame clones and omits some. Of 200,000 to 250,000 clones listed, 70% to 80% are singletons. The chain is built from TRBV7-2 and TRBJ2-7; TRBD1 matches 9 bases. Sequenced input: PBMCs. The sequence came from a man aged 40-49 years in good health and CMV-seronegative. CDR3 sequence: CASSARQGAYEQYF. CDR3 DNA: TGTGCCAGCAGCGCAAGACAGGGGGCCTACGAGCAGTACTTC.